One sample yielded the 14 T cell receptor beta chains listed below, sequenced in a study of control samples from healthy donors and cancer patients. The table came from immunoSEQ multiplex PCR; TCRdb's copy has only in-frame clones and leaves some out. This repertoire shows around 180,000 clones, 75% to 95% found once; its top ten account for approximately 2%. The material sequenced was blood. The source is a woman between 35 and 50 years old in good health.

The CDR3, as DNA: TGTGCCAGCAGTTTACCGGGGGGGGCCCCCCCCGGGGAGCTGTTTTTT. Translating gives CASSLPGGAPPGELFF. The chain links TRBV27 to TRBJ2-2; 8 bases agree with TRBD2. CDR3 length: 16 residues. From germline, CDR1 is MNHEY and CDR2 SMNVEV (reference sequence). V trimming: 2 bases; J trimming: 6 bases; junction bases outside the gene matches: 8.

The J gene is TRBJ1-2, the V gene TRBV6-2 or TRBV6-3; D is unclear. The V gene's germline CDR1 is MNHEY and CDR2 SVGEGT. The CDR3 totals 14 residues. Deletions cut 2 bases from V and 4 bases from J, with 11 bases between. This chain's CDR3 is CASSYPGPFYGYTF. The CDR3 bases are TGTGCCAGCAGTTACCCTGGACCGTTCTATGGCTACACCTTC.

This clone has only one observation. This sequence joins TRBV3-1 (or the pseudogene TRBV3-2) and TRBJ1-4, with D uncertain. In germline, CDR1 is LGHDT, CDR2 YNNKEL (reference sequence). The V and J ends lost 0 bases and 6 bases respectively, with 11 bases between them. The CDR3 is 15 residues long. The CDR3 here is CASSQDEDSDEKLFF. The CDR3 DNA reads as TGTGCCAGCAGCCAAGACGAGGACTCGGATGAAAAACTGTTTTTT.

In nucleotides, the CDR3 is TGTGCCAGCAGTGTATCCGGGACAGGGTCTTTGGGGCAGTACTTC. Its protein is CASSVSGTGSLGQYF. The gene calls are TRBV2 and TRBJ2-7; 9 positions agree with TRBD1. Germline values: CDR1 SNHLY, CDR2 FYNNEI. The V segment lost 4 bases and the J segment 9 bases; nucleotides outside the gene matches: 13. The CDR3 is 15 amino acids.

This clone was observed a few times. The chain uses TRBV7-8 and TRBJ1-1; no clear D. The CDR3 consists of 13 residues. Trimming took 2 bases from V and 3 from J, leaving 7 bases between them. Germline CDR1 SGHVS, CDR2 FQNEAQ. The CDR3 nucleotides are TGTGCCAGCAGCTTATCTGAATACACTGAAGCTTTCTTT. As protein: CASSLSEYTEAFF.

The chain joins TRBV18 to TRBJ2-7; 10 bases align to TRBD1. The V and J ends lost 4 bases and 6 bases, in that order; junction bases with no gene match: 3. The CDR3 is 13 amino acids. Germline V gives CDR1 KGHSH, CDR2 LQKENI. This chain's CDR3 is CASSRDRGGEQYF. The CDR3 region has the DNA TGTGCCAGCTCACGGGACAGGGGTGGCGAGCAGTACTTC.

As to this clone: The junction departs from germline at one end; a sequencing error may be responsible. The rearrangement uses TRBV6-4 and TRBJ1-2; weak D call: TRBD1 (6 bases). Germline loops: CDR1 MRHNA, CDR2 SNTAGT. This CDR3 has 11 residues. The CDR3 bases are TGTGCCAGCAGTTCCGGGGGCCCGACCATCTTC. Its translation: CASSSGGPTIF.

V gene TRBV4-1 combines with J gene TRBJ1-2; no definite D call. Trimming removed 0 bases at V and 8 bases at J, with 13 bases between. The germline V gene encodes CDR1 MGHRA and CDR2 YSYEKL. The CDR3 consists of 14 residues. The CDR3 DNA is TGCGCCAGCAGCCAAGAATCAAAGCGCCTGGGCTACACCTTC. Residues: CASSQESKRLGYTF.

The chain is built from TRBV9 and TRBJ1-6; 7 bases fit TRBD1. V dropped 4 bases and J dropped 7; count of bases not matched to a gene: 8. Germline loops: CDR1 SGDLS, CDR2 YYNGEE. This CDR3 is built from 15 residues. CDR3 amino acids: CASSTSGTVNSPLHF. In DNA, the CDR3 is TGTGCCAGCAGCACTTCCGGGACAGTCAATTCACCCCTCCACTTT. Full variable domain (remainder filled in from reference TRBV9 and TRBJ1-6): DSGVTQTPKHLITATGQRVTLRCSPRSGDLSVYWYQQSLDQGLQFLIQYYNGEERAKGNILERFSAQQFPDLHSELNLSSLELGDSALYFCASSTSGTVNSPLHFGNGTRLTVT.

This clone has only a few counts. The chain couples TRBV6-5 to TRBJ1-1; D is ambiguous. Germline V gene data show CDR1 as MNHEY and CDR2 as SVGAGI. The germline V and J ends were trimmed by 10 bases and 0 bases, with 12 bases remaining between them. The CDR3 consists of 13 residues. The CDR3 sequence is CATRGNMNTEAFF. CDR3 nucleotides: TGTGCCACCAGAGGGAACATGAACACTGAAGCTTTCTTT.

The CDR3 DNA follows: TGTGCCAGCAGGTCTCCAGGGGGTTACTATGGCTACACCTTC. This sequence encodes CASRSPGGYYGYTF. The chain carries TRBV6-5 and TRBJ1-2; 7 bases line up with TRBD1. Trimming took 6 bases from V and 3 from J; bases not matched to a gene: 7. Germline-derived CDR1 and CDR2 are MNHEY and SVGAGI. This CDR3 is 14 amino acids long.

The gene calls are TRBV29-1 and TRBJ1-5; a weak D match, TRBD1 (5 bases). The V end was cut by 4 bases, the J end by 9 bases, with 16 bases between. The CDR3 spans 13 residues. CDR1 is SQVTM and CDR2 is ANQGSEA in the germline V gene. The CDR3 region has the DNA TGCAGCGTTGGGGACCGGGGAAACGGGCCCCAGCATTTT. It codes for CSVGDRGNGPQHF.

This chain connects TRBV9 to TRBJ1-1; D ambiguous. V shed 6 bases and J shed 1 base, with 16 bases lying between them. Looked up from germline, CDR1 is SGDLS and CDR2 is YYNGEE. This CDR3 region has 15 residues. CDR3 residues: CASNTGNWANTEAFF. The CDR3 DNA reads TGTGCCAGCAATACCGGCAACTGGGCGAACACTGAAGCTTTCTTT.

The sample holds one count of this clone. This chain joins TRBV6-5 and TRBJ1-6; weak D call: TRBD1 (5 bases). Germline V CDR1 and CDR2: MNHEY, SVGAGI. This CDR3 spans 14 amino acids. V gave up 5 bases and J gave up 7 bases, with 12 bases separating them. CDR3 protein: CASSRVRGNSPLHF. CDR3 in DNA: TGTGCCAGCAGTAGGGTCCGGGGGAATTCACCCCTCCACTTT.